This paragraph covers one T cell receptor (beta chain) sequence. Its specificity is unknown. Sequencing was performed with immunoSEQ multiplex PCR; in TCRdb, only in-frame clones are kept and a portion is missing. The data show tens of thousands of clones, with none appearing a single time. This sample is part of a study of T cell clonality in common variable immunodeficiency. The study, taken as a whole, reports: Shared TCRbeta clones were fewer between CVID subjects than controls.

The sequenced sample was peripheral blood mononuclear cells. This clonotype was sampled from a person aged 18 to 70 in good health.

The part of the CDR3 DNA that was read is TGTGCCAGTGTATCCGCGGCCTCGACGAAAACTGAA. Residues: CASVSAASTKTE. The full CDR3 protein reads CASVSAASTKTEAFF. The chain is built from TRBV19 and TRBJ1-1; unclear D gene. Read data end 3 residues before the CDR3 end; the end is taken from the germline J gene. The germline V and J ends were trimmed by 8 bases and 5 bases, with 21 bases remaining between them. The CDR3 contains 15 residues. CDR1 is LNHDA, CDR2 SQIVND, per germline (reference sequence).